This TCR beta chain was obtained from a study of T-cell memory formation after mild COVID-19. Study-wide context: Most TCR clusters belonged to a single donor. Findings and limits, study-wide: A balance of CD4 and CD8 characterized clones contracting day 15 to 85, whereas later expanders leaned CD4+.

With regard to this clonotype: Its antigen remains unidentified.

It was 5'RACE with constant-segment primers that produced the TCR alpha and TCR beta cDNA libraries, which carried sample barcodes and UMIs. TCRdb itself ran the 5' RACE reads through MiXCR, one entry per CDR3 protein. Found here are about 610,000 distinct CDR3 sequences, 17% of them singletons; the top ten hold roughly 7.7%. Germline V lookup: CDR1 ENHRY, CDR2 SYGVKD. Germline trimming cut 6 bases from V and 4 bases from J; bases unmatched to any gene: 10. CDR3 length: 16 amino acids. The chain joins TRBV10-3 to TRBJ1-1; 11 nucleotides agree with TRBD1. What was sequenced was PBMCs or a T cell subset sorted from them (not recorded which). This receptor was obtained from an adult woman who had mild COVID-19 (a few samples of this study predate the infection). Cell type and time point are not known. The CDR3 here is CAIRRDRGFAITEAFF. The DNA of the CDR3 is TGTGCCATCAGGAGGGACAGGGGGTTTGCGATCACTGAAGCTTTCTTT.